The present T cell receptor beta chain was sequenced within a study of lymphopenia after photon versus proton radiotherapy. Of note for this clone: Its specificity is unknown.

Germline assignment: CDR1 LNHDA and CDR2 SQIVND (reference sequence). The V and J ends lost 5 bases and 5 bases, in that order; junction bases with no gene match: 8. CDR3 length equals 15 residues. Study findings and constraints: Photon-treated patients lost naive T cells and TCR diversity; proton-treated stayed stable.

Method: immunoSEQ multiplex PCR; TCRdb's copy keeps in-frame clones and lacks some. The sample has roughly 57,000 clones; 65% to 85% are singletons. This chain uses TRBV19 with TRBJ2-5; TRBD1 matches 10 bases. The receptor was derived from a man in his forties or fifties with gastric cancer. The sample was peripheral blood, taken from a patient treated with photon-based radiotherapy. The CDR3 loop reads CASSPRGTGEETQYF. CDR3 DNA: TGTGCCAGTAGTCCCCGCGGGACAGGGGAGGAGACCCAGTACTTC.